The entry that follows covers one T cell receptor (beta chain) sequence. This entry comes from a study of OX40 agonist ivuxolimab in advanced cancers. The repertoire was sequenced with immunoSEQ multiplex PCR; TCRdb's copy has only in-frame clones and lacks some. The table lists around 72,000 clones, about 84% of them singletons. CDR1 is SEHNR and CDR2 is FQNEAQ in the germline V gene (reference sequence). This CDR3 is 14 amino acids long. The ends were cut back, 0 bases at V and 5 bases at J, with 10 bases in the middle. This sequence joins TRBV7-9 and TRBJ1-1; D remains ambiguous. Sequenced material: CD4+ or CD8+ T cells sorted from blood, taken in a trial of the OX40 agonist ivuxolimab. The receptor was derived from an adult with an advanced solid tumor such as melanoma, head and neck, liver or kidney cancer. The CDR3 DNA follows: TGTGCCAGCAGCTTAGCGAGCGTATCAACTGAAGCTTTCTTT. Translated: CASSLASVSTEAFF.